The 15 T cell receptor beta chains below come from one sample, sequenced in a study of blood T cell repertoires in COVID-19. Data came from immunoSEQ multiplex PCR; TCRdb stores just in-frame clones and leaves some out. The sample lists 290,000 or so clones, 87% occurring once. Source material: peripheral blood. These receptors were collected from a man between 18 and 35 years old with active or convalescent COVID-19.

The genes are TRBV11-2 and TRBJ2-5, with TRBD2 matching over 7 bases. V lost 2 bases and J lost 5; bases outside the gene matches: 5. The CDR3 runs to 14 residues. Germline lookup yields CDR1 SGHAT and CDR2 FQNNGV. CDR3 protein: CASSLYGGWETQYF. The CDR3 nucleotides are TGTGCCAGCAGCTTATACGGGGGGTGGGAGACCCAGTACTTC.

This rearrangement joins TRBV7-6 to TRBJ2-6, with 7 bases fitting TRBD1. V lost 5 bases and J lost 3; bases outside the gene matches: 4. Germline CDR1 is SGHVS and CDR2 is FNYEAQ. The CDR3 length is 15 residues. CDR3: CASSRQGGGANVLTF. CDR3 nucleotides: TGTGCCAGCAGCCGACAGGGTGGTGGGGCCAACGTCCTGACTTTC.

On this clone itself: Other DNA sequences in the sample encode the same CDR3. J is TRBJ1-2 and V is TRBV7-2; 9 bases align to TRBD1. Germline loops: CDR1 SGHTA, CDR2 FQGNSA. V trimming: 0 bases; J trimming: 3 bases; junction bases outside the gene matches: 2. CDR3 length: 15 amino acids. The CDR3 loop reads CASSLATGGHYGYTF. The CDR3, as DNA: TGTGCCAGCAGCTTAGCGACAGGGGGGCACTATGGCTACACCTTC.

This chain uses TRBV28 with TRBJ1-2, with 7 bases lining up with TRBD1. The trim removed 5 bases at V and 3 bases at J, leaving 12 bases unmatched. The CDR3 is 16 amino acids. The germline CDR1 and CDR2 sequences are MDHEN and SYDVKM. The CDR3, as DNA: TGTGCCAGCAGTCCCCAGGGGGTGGGGAGTCACTATGGCTACACCTTC. Translated, it gives CASSPQGVGSHYGYTF.

This clone was observed a single time. V gene TRBV2 combines with J gene TRBJ1-4; D perhaps matches TRBD1 (5 bases). The V and J ends lost 6 bases and 7 bases respectively, with 15 bases between them. Germline CDR1 and CDR2: SNHLY and FYNNEI. The CDR3 runs to 14 residues. CDR3 sequence: CASSSQGGSEKLFF. In nucleotides, the CDR3 is TGTGCCAGCAGCTCGCAGGGCGGGAGTGAAAAACTGTTTTTT. Full variable domain (outside the CDR3, taken from reference TRBV2 and TRBJ1-4): EPEVTQTPSHQVTQMGQEVILRCVPISNHLYFYWYRQILGQKVEFLVSFYNNEISEKSEIFDDQFSVERPDGSNFTLKIRSTKLEDSAMYFCASSSQGGSEKLFFGSGTQLSVL.

V usage is TRBV5-1 and J usage is TRBJ2-1; 8 bases map to TRBD2. The V segment lost 0 bases and the J segment 3 bases; nucleotides outside the gene matches: 8. The germline V gene has CDR1 SGHRS and CDR2 YFSETQ. This CDR3 comprises 17 residues. The CDR3 loop is CASSLGASGSLYNEQFF. DNA of the CDR3: TGCGCCAGCAGCTTGGGGGCGAGCGGGAGCCTCTACAATGAGCAGTTCTTC.

This clone came up many times. The chain recombines TRBV6-2 or TRBV6-3 with TRBJ2-2; D ambiguous. The CDR3 sequence is 14 residues long. Germline loops: CDR1 MNHEY, CDR2 SVGEGT. V lost 5 bases and J lost 4, with 11 bases in between. The CDR3 DNA reads TGTGCCAGCAGTCAAGCGCCTCGCACCGGGGAGCTGTTTTTT. Its translation is CASSQAPRTGELFF.

The gene calls are TRBV7-9 and TRBJ1-4; 7 bases are shared with TRBD1. The CDR3 totals 12 residues. Germline CDR1 is SEHNR and CDR2 is FQNEAQ (reference sequence). Trimming cost V 5 bases and J 12 bases; bases outside gene matches: 6. This CDR3 is CASSPDRDELFF. Here the CDR3 DNA reads TGTGCCAGCAGCCCTGACAGGGATGAACTGTTTTTT.

Only one count was recorded for this clone. CDR3 DNA sequence: TGTGCCAGCAGCTCCACAGGGAGAGGTGGCAATCAGCCCCAGCATTTT. Translated, it gives CASSSTGRGGNQPQHF. The chain links TRBV5-6 to TRBJ1-5; TRBD1 is a possible D gene (6 bases). The CDR3 is 16 residues long. With 3 bases removed from V and 2 bases from J, the gap between germline ends came to 15 bases. Looked up from germline, CDR1 is SGHDT and CDR2 is YYEEEE.

This clone was detected only once. The genes are TRBV12-5 and TRBJ1-1; tentative D call: TRBD1 (6 bases). Trimming left V 6 bases short and J 7 bases short, with 12 bases between. This CDR3 is 12 amino acids long. Germline CDR1 and CDR2: LGHNT and FRNRAP. The CDR3 nucleotides read TGTGCTAGTGGGATCGACAGGTATGAAGCTTTCTTT. Protein sequence: CASGIDRYEAFF.

The genes are TRBV7-2 and TRBJ2-7; 8 bases fit TRBD1. V lost 8 bases to trimming and J lost 2 bases; unmatched junction nucleotides: 5. CDR1 and CDR2 (germline): SGHTA, FQGNSA. The CDR3 runs 13 residues. This chain's CDR3 is CASARTGTYEQYF. CDR3 nucleotide sequence: TGTGCCAGCGCTCGGACAGGGACCTACGAGCAGTACTTC.

The V and J genes are TRBV7-9 and TRBJ1-5, with 9 bases that match TRBD1. Germline CDR1 reads SEHNR; CDR2 reads FQNEAQ (reference sequence). V shed 3 bases, J shed 7 bases, and the junction held 7 bases outside the gene matches. The CDR3 has 15 amino acids. CDR3 in amino acids: CASSLSRDRDQPQHF. The CDR3 region has the DNA TGTGCCAGCAGCTTGTCCCGGGACAGGGACCAGCCCCAGCATTTT.

The chain is built from TRBV19 and TRBJ1-2, with 9 bases lining up with TRBD1. The CDR3 runs to 15 residues. The J segment lost 4 bases and the V segment lost 4 bases, leaving 7 bases of the junction unmatched. Germline V gives CDR1 LNHDA, CDR2 SQIVND (reference sequence). CDR3 sequence reads: CASSTIQGASYGYTF. As DNA, the CDR3 is TGTGCCAGTAGTACGATACAGGGGGCAAGCTATGGCTACACCTTC.

V and J are TRBV12-3 or TRBV12-4 and TRBJ1-1; TRBD1 is a possible D gene (6 bases). This CDR3 contains 13 residues. Trimming pared 6 bases from V and 0 bases from J, leaving 8 bases between. The CDR3 sequence is CASRRQVNTEAFF. In nucleotides, the CDR3 is TGTGCCAGCAGGAGACAGGTGAACACTGAAGCTTTCTTT.

This rearrangement joins TRBV9 to TRBJ1-2; D possibly corresponds to TRBD1 (6 bases). Germline V CDR1 and CDR2: SGDLS, YYNGEE. Trimming stripped 3 bases from V and 6 bases from J, with 9 bases between. This CDR3 has 12 amino acids. CDR3 residues: CASSDRVNGYTF. The DNA for the CDR3 is TGTGCCAGCAGCGACAGGGTAAATGGCTACACCTTC. The full variable domain, with the rest looked up from reference TRBV9 and TRBJ1-2, is DSGVTQTPKHLITATGQRVTLRCSPRSGDLSVYWYQQSLDQGLQFLIQYYNGEERAKGNILERFSAQQFPDLHSELNLSSLELGDSALYFCASSDRVNGYTFGSGTRLTVV.